This passage covers 18 T cell receptor beta chains from one sample sequenced in a study of cytomegalovirus exposure and HLA in healthy donors. The primer mix had 60 Vbeta and 13 Jbeta primers. Some clones are missing from TCRdb's copy, which holds only in-frame ones; the method was immunoSEQ multiplex PCR. The sample records about 150,000 clones, roughly 64% being singletons. The sample taken for sequencing was PBMCs. The receptors stem from a young woman in good health and CMV-seropositive.

This clone appeared a few times. The CDR3: CASSLARGSGEQYF. CDR3 nucleotides: TGCGCCAGCAGCTTGGCCCGGGGGTCGGGGGAGCAGTACTTC. The chain couples TRBV5-1 to TRBJ2-7; D may be TRBD2 (6 bases). The V end lost 0 bases, the J end lost 7 bases, and 14 bases lay between the germline ends. Germline CDR1 and CDR2: SGHRS and YFSETQ. The CDR3 is 14 amino acids.

This rearrangement joins TRBV10-2 to TRBJ2-7; a possible D gene is TRBD2 (5 bases). Germline CDR1 reads WSHSY; CDR2 reads SAAADI. The CDR3 extends over 15 amino acids. Trimming removed 6 bases from V and 7 bases from J, with 22 bases in between. The CDR3: CASSQTGSPLREQYF. CDR3 nucleotides: TGCGCCAGCAGCCAAACGGGGAGTCCCTTACGGGAGCAGTACTTC.

The J gene is TRBJ2-1, the V gene TRBV6-6; 7 bases fit TRBD1. The CDR3 is made up of 15 amino acids. Germline V lookup: CDR1 MNHNY, CDR2 SVGAGI (reference sequence). Trimming cost V 2 bases and J 4 bases; bases outside gene matches: 5. CDR3 loop: CASSYGDSSYNEQFF. The CDR3 coding sequence is TGTGCCAGCAGTTACGGGGACAGTAGTTACAATGAGCAGTTCTTC.

This clone was picked up a small number of times. V usage is TRBV5-6 and J usage is TRBJ1-4; the match to TRBD1 covers 9 bases. The CDR3 contains 14 residues. Germline CDR1 is SGHDT and CDR2 is YYEEEE. After removal of 4 bases from V and 5 bases from J, the junction contained 3 bases not matched to a gene. The CDR3 sequence is CASSPGTGNEKLFF. The CDR3 DNA sequence: TGTGCCAGCAGCCCGGGGACAGGGAATGAAAAACTGTTTTTT.

This chain links TRBV30 with TRBJ1-5; no clear D gene. The ends were cut back, 3 bases at V and 3 bases at J, with 9 bases in the middle. CDR1 GTSNPN and CDR2 SVGIG come from the germline V gene (reference sequence). The CDR3 extends over 13 amino acids. CDR3 region: CAWSIRDNQPQHF. The DNA of the CDR3 is TGTGCCTGGAGCATACGGGACAATCAGCCCCAGCATTTT. The full variable domain, in which reference TRBV30 and TRBJ1-5 provide the parts outside the CDR3, is SQTIHQWPATLVQPVGSPLSLECTVEGTSNPNLYWYRQAAGRGLQLLFYSVGIGQISSEVPQNLSASRPQDRQFILSSKKLLLSDSGFYLCAWSIRDNQPQHFGDGTRLSIL.

J is TRBJ1-5 and V is TRBV4-1, with a tentative D call TRBD1 (5 bases). Germline V gene lookup returns CDR1 MGHRA and CDR2 YSYEKL. V was pared by 1 base and J by 0 bases, with 10 bases between. The CDR3 contains 16 residues. The CDR3 sequence: CASSQGRGGSNQPQHF. CDR3 nucleotide sequence: TGCGCCAGCAGCCAAGGAAGGGGAGGTAGCAATCAGCCCCAGCATTTT.

This clone turned up a few times. The chain employs TRBV4-2 and TRBJ1-1, with TRBD1 matching 7 bases. The CDR3 is 14 residues long. The trim removed 1 base at V and 4 bases at J, leaving 3 bases unmatched. The germline gives CDR1 LGHNA, CDR2 YNFKEQ. CDR3 bases: TGTGCCAGCAGCCAAGCAGGGGGGAGCACTGAAGCTTTCTTT. Its protein is CASSQAGGSTEAFF.

The rearrangement joins TRBV6-1 to TRBJ2-4; D possibly corresponds to TRBD2 (6 bases). CDR1 and CDR2 from the germline V gene are MNHNS and SASEGT. CDR3 length: 15 residues. With 7 bases removed from V and 0 bases from J, the gap between germline ends came to 13 bases. CDR3 protein: CASTGTVAAKNIQYF. In DNA form, the CDR3 reads TGTGCCAGCACTGGGACTGTCGCAGCCAAAAACATTCAGTACTTC.

This clone was detected only once. V gene TRBV10-3 combines with J gene TRBJ1-6, with 7 positions matching TRBD1. This CDR3 is built from 14 residues. Trimming took 10 bases from V and 7 from J; bases not matched to a gene: 10. Germline-derived CDR1 and CDR2 are ENHRY and SYGVKD. The CDR3 DNA sequence: TGTGCCACCCTACCGGGACAGAGCAATTCACCCCTCCACTTT. It encodes CATLPGQSNSPLHF.

This chain's CDR3 is CASMRSEAFF. CDR3 coding DNA: TGTGCCAGCATGAGATCTGAAGCTTTCTTT. This chain joins TRBV28 and TRBJ1-1; D is ambiguous. V lost 7 bases, J lost 6 bases, and 6 bases lay in between. This CDR3 is built from 10 residues. CDR1 and CDR2 (germline): MDHEN, SYDVKM.

This sequence joins TRBV5-6 and TRBJ2-1; 14 nucleotides line up with TRBD2. Trimming at V came to 3 bases and at J to 7 bases, leaving 0 bases not matched to a gene. Germline V CDR1 and CDR2: SGHDT, YYEEEE. The CDR3 contains 14 residues. The CDR3 loop reads CASSWTSGRNEQFF. DNA for the CDR3: TGTGCCAGCAGCTGGACTAGCGGGAGGAATGAGCAGTTCTTC.

The rearrangement uses TRBV30 and TRBJ2-1; TRBD2 agrees at 8 bases. With 5 bases clipped from V and 0 bases from J, the junction kept 6 bases outside the gene matches. The CDR3 consists of 15 residues. Germline V gene lookup returns CDR1 GTSNPN and CDR2 SVGIG (reference sequence). CDR3 loop: CAWASGGSSYNEQFF. In DNA form, the CDR3 reads TGTGCCTGGGCCAGCGGGGGTAGCTCCTACAATGAGCAGTTCTTC.

The rearrangement joins TRBV28 to TRBJ1-6; no reliable D call. The V gene's germline CDR1 is MDHEN and CDR2 SYDVKM. The CDR3 sequence is 15 residues long. The V end lost 2 bases, the J end lost 5 bases, and 10 bases lay between the germline ends. As DNA, the CDR3 is TGTGCCAGCAGTTTAGTGGGAGTCAATAATTCACCCCTCCACTTT. It yields the protein CASSLVGVNNSPLHF.

This rearrangement joins TRBV30 to TRBJ2-3, with 8 bases fitting TRBD2. This CDR3 has 13 amino acids. V was pared by 4 bases and J by 2 bases, with 2 bases of the junction left unmatched. Germline-derived CDR1 and CDR2 are GTSNPN and SVGIG (reference sequence). The CDR3 DNA reads as TGTGCCTGGAACGGGGGGGCCACAGATACGCAGTATTTT. Residues: CAWNGGATDTQYF.

The table lists this clone with a few counts. This chain joins TRBV11-2 and TRBJ2-7; D remains unclear. CDR3 length: 11 amino acids. V lost 2 bases, J lost 6 bases, and 5 bases lay in between. Per germline, CDR1 SGHAT and CDR2 FQNNGV. CDR3 coding DNA: TGTGCCAGCAGCTTATCCCGCGAGCAGTACTTC. Protein: CASSLSREQYF.

This rearrangement joins TRBV10-3 to TRBJ1-2, with 9 bases identical to TRBD1. Germline-derived CDR1 and CDR2 are ENHRY and SYGVKD. CDR3 length equals 12 residues. Trimming took 9 bases from V and 7 from J; bases not matched to a gene: 6. In DNA, the CDR3 is TGTGCCATTGGGGACAGGGAAAGTGGCTACACCTTC. Translating gives CAIGDRESGYTF.

This clone turned up a few times. CDR3 in amino acids: CASSWEGVKYGYTF. The DNA for the CDR3 is TGTGCCAGCAGCTGGGAGGGGGTTAAATATGGCTACACCTTC. This chain links TRBV5-4 with TRBJ1-2, with a possible D match to TRBD1 (6 bases). CDR3 size: 14 residues. V dropped 3 bases and J dropped 5 bases, with 14 bases sitting between them. CDR1 SGHNT and CDR2 YYREEE come from the germline V gene (reference sequence).

This sequence joins TRBV28 and TRBJ1-2; D is uncertain. Trimming removed 5 bases from V and 5 bases from J, with 15 bases in between. CDR1 MDHEN and CDR2 SYDVKM come from the germline V gene. The CDR3 has 14 amino acids. In DNA, the CDR3 is TGTGCCAGCAGTCTGTACGGGTTTAGTTATGGCTACACCTTC. It yields the protein CASSLYGFSYGYTF.